This entry describes one T cell receptor (beta chain). The method was immunoSEQ multiplex PCR; TCRdb's version includes in-frame clones alone and lacks a portion of them. This table holds about 98,000 clones, around three quarters found once. This sample is drawn from a study of control samples from healthy donors and cancer patients. The CDR3 is made up of 16 amino acids. V shed 5 bases, J shed 6 bases, and the junction held 15 bases outside the gene matches. The V gene's germline CDR1 is LNHDA and CDR2 SQIVND (reference sequence). Material: blood. The TCR sequence derives from a woman aged 25 to 39 in good health. V is TRBV19 and J is TRBJ2-7, with TRBD2 matching 8 bases. The CDR3: CASSPLWGGGPSEQYF. The CDR3 DNA sequence: TGTGCCAGTAGTCCACTGTGGGGCGGGGGGCCTTCCGAGCAGTACTTC. Together with reference TRBV19 and TRBJ2-7, the CDR3 gives the full variable domain: DGGITQSPKYLFRKEGQNVTLSCEQNLNHDAMYWYRQDPGQGLRLIYYSQIVNDFQKGDIAEGYSVSREKKESFPLTVTSAQKNPTAFYLCASSPLWGGGPSEQYFGPGTRLTVT.